This TCR beta chain was retrieved from a study of T cell responses to AZD1222 COVID-19 vaccine. The CDR3 length is 12 residues. V gave up 11 bases and J gave up 8 bases, with 18 bases separating them. Germline CDR1 reads MNHEY; CDR2 reads SVGAGI. Whole-study findings and limits: Reports indicate that nearly half of spike-specific TCRs are directed at unmutated variant regions. Clonal diversity may have been underestimated in mostly white British donors. Distributed over spike, vaccine-associated CD4 TCRs predominated at 160-218 and 743-854.

Details on this clone: The antigen remains unidentified.

The table came from immunoSEQ multiplex PCR; TCRdb's copy has only in-frame clones and leaves some out. The sample holds tens of thousands of clones, 80% seen once. The source of this sequence is an adult in good health. The V gene is TRBV6-5, the J gene TRBJ1-2; D is unclear. The source was peripheral blood, collected on day 0 of AZD1222 vaccination. CDR3 residues: CAAVGGIGGYTF. The CDR3 DNA reads TGTGCCGCCGTAGGAGGTATCGGCGGCTACACCTTC.